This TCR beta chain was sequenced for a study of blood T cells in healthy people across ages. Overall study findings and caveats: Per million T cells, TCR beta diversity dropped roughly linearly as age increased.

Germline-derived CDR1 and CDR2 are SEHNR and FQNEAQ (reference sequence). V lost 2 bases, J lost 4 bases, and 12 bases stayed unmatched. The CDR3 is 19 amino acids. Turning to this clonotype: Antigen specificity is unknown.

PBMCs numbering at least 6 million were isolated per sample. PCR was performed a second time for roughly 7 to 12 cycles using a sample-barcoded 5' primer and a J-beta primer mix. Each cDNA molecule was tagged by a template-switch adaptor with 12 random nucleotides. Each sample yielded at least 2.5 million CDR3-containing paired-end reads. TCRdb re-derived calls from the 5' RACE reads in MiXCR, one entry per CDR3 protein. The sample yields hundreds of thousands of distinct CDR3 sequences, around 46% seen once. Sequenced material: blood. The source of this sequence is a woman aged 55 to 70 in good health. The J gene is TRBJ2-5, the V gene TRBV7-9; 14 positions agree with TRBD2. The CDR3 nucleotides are TGTGCCAGCAGCTTACCTCTGACTAGCGGGAGGGGTTGGATAGAGACCCAGTACTTC. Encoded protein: CASSLPLTSGRGWIETQYF.